The entry below gives a single TCR beta chain sequence along with its context. Its antigen is still unknown. These data are taken from a study of T cell responses to AZD1222 COVID-19 vaccine. Overall study findings and caveats: Along spike, vaccine-associated CD4 TCRs were found throughout, with dominance at 160-218 and 743-854. Among spike-specific TCRs, nearly half reportedly target unmutated variant regions. Spike-specific TCR breadth rose after two AZD1222 doses, and depth rose as well. Donors were largely white British and mainly female; clonal diversity was possibly underestimated.

Data came from immunoSEQ multiplex PCR; TCRdb stores just in-frame clones and leaves some out. Of just under 100,000 clones listed, approximately 91% are singletons. The sequence was obtained from an adult in good health. The source material was peripheral blood, sampled on day 0 of AZD1222 vaccination.

The CDR3 sequence: CASSPIQGALSETQYF. The CDR3 nucleotides are TGTGCCAGCAGCCCCATACAGGGGGCGCTTTCAGAGACCCAGTACTTC. The V and J genes are TRBV11-3 and TRBJ2-5; 9 nucleotides align to TRBD1. Germline V lookup: CDR1 SGHNT, CDR2 YENEEA. The CDR3 runs to 16 residues. After removal of 5 bases from V and 4 bases from J, the junction contained 11 bases not matched to a gene.